The next 20 T cell receptor beta chains were all read from a single sample in a study of shared clonotypes between healthy human individuals. Libraries were prepared by immunoSEQ multiplex PCR; TCRdb keeps only in-frame clonotypes and omits some of them. The top ten hold 1.7% of the sample, which has around 2.1 million clones, about 92% seen once. CD45RO-negative, CCR7-selected cells formed the naive CD8 fraction, which excluded terminally differentiated effector memory CD45RA+ cells. Sequences were obtained from naive CD8+ T cells from PBMCs. The receptors stem from a man younger than 30 in good health. Some clones in this sample may be carry-over from other donors' samples.

This rearrangement joins TRBV29-1 to TRBJ2-7, with TRBD2 matching 7 bases. Per germline, CDR1 SQVTM and CDR2 ANQGSEA. CDR3 length: 13 residues. Germline trimming cut 5 bases from V and 3 bases from J; bases unmatched to any gene: 7. CDR3 in amino acids: CSVKLRESYEQYF. CDR3 nucleotide sequence: TGCAGCGTTAAGCTGCGGGAGAGCTACGAGCAGTACTTC.

The chain is built from TRBV27 and TRBJ2-1; D remains ambiguous. The CDR3 sequence is 16 residues long. V lost 4 bases to trimming and J lost 6 bases, with 19 bases between them. CDR1 and CDR2 from the germline V gene are MNHEY and SMNVEV (reference sequence). The CDR3 protein is CASSYTRVPQPNEQFF. The CDR3 bases are TGTGCCAGCAGTTACACCCGGGTTCCCCAGCCCAATGAGCAGTTCTTC.

J is TRBJ2-7 and V is TRBV7-8; the match to TRBD1 covers 7 bases. This CDR3 has 16 residues. V was pared by 5 bases and J by 1 base, with 11 bases of the junction left unmatched. Germline V lookup: CDR1 SGHVS, CDR2 FQNEAQ. CDR3 bases: TGTGCCAGCAGCCTACCTACAGGGGTGGGGTCCTACGAGCAGTACTTC. Translation gives CASSLPTGVGSYEQYF.

The rearrangement joins TRBV9 to TRBJ2-1; D might be TRBD2 (6 bases). V was pared by 3 bases and J by 0 bases, with 10 bases between. Germline V gives CDR1 SGDLS, CDR2 YYNGEE. CDR3 length equals 15 residues. CDR3 coding DNA: TGTGCCAGCAGCGCCGGGGGAACCTCCTACAATGAGCAGTTCTTC. This encodes CASSAGGTSYNEQFF.

The genes are TRBV15 and TRBJ1-2; D is uncertain. The CDR3 is 15 amino acids. V shed 2 bases and J shed 6 bases, with 16 bases lying between them. The germline CDR1 and CDR2 sequences are LNHNV and YYDKDF (reference sequence). CDR3 in amino acids: CATSRTETDGDGYTF. DNA of the CDR3: TGTGCCACCAGCAGAACGGAAACCGACGGGGATGGCTACACCTTC.

The rearrangement links TRBV9 to TRBJ1-2; 9 bases line up with TRBD1. CDR1 and CDR2 from the germline V gene are SGDLS and YYNGEE. CDR3 length equals 16 residues. J gave up 1 base and V 0 bases, and 4 bases lay outside the gene matches. For the CDR3, the DNA is TGTGCCAGCAGCGTAGCCGGGACAGGGTTTAACTATGGCTACACCTTC. It encodes CASSVAGTGFNYGYTF.

The J gene is TRBJ2-3, the V gene TRBV27, with D unclear. The germline CDR1 and CDR2 sequences are MNHEY and SMNVEV (reference sequence). Between the trimmed V and J ends, which lost 4 bases and 4 bases, there was a span of 18 bases. The CDR3 runs to 16 residues. This CDR3 reads CASSSITYPVADTQYF. In DNA, the CDR3 is TGTGCCAGCAGTTCCATCACTTATCCAGTGGCAGATACGCAGTATTTT.

Worth noting for this clone: Other nucleotide sequences in the sample specify the same CDR3. The chain carries TRBV7-3 and TRBJ2-7, with 8 nucleotides matching TRBD1. This CDR3 comprises 14 residues. The junction had 2 bases not matched to a gene; V was cut back by 2 bases and J by 2 bases. Germline CDR1 SGHTA, CDR2 FQGTGA. CDR3 coding DNA: TGTGCCAGCAGCTTACGACAGGGGCCCTACGAGCAGTACTTC. Encoded protein: CASSLRQGPYEQYF.

The count of this clone is one. The rearrangement joins TRBV9 to TRBJ2-1; 8 bases line up with TRBD2. This CDR3 has 15 amino acids. Germline assignment: CDR1 SGDLS and CDR2 YYNGEE. Unmatched junction bases numbered 7, after V lost 4 bases and J lost 4 bases. The CDR3 DNA reads TGTGCCAGCAGCCCCACTGGCGGGAGGTACAATGAGCAGTTCTTC. Protein product: CASSPTGGRYNEQFF.

The chain recombines TRBV9 with TRBJ2-7; maybe TRBD1 (6 bases). The CDR3 is 14 residues long. V was cut by 2 bases and J by 5 bases, with 14 bases left in between. CDR1 and CDR2 (germline): SGDLS, YYNGEE. The CDR3 region is CASSVGATGHEQYF. DNA for the CDR3: TGTGCCAGCAGCGTGGGTGCCACAGGGCACGAGCAGTACTTC.

The chain uses TRBV7-8 and TRBJ1-5, with D unclear. Trimming shortened V by 8 bases and J by 0 bases, and 11 bases separated the two germline ends. The CDR3 is made up of 14 amino acids. Germline V gene sequence: CDR1 SGHVS, CDR2 FQNEAQ. As DNA, the CDR3 is TGTGCCAGCGCCGACGGATATAGCAATCAGCCCCAGCATTTT. It encodes CASADGYSNQPQHF.

The chain recombines TRBV4-2 with TRBJ2-1; TRBD2 agrees at 13 bases. The CDR3 runs to 21 residues. V shed 1 base and J 0 bases; nucleotides not matched to a gene: 12. The germline V gene has CDR1 LGHNA and CDR2 YNFKEQ. Written as DNA, the CDR3 is TGTGCCAGCAGCCAAGCTCCCTTAACTAGCGGGAGGGTTAGCTCCTACAATGAGCAGTTCTTC. Its translation: CASSQAPLTSGRVSSYNEQFF.

About this clone itself: One end of the junction is discordant with germline, which a read error may explain. CDR3 sequence reads: CASSLTKGSGELFF. Written as DNA, the CDR3 is TGTGCCAGCAGCCTAACCAAGGGTTCCGGGGAGCTGTTTTTT. The chain has TRBV7-3 and TRBJ2-2, with unresolved D. Looked up from germline, CDR1 is SGHTA and CDR2 is FQGTGA. CDR3 length: 14 amino acids. The full variable domain, its missing parts supplied by reference TRBV7-3 and TRBJ2-2, is GAGVSQTPSNKVTEKGKYVELRCDPISGHTALYWYRQSLGQGPEFLIYFQGTGAADDSGLPNDRFFAVRPEGSVSTLKIQRTERGDSAVYLCASSLTKGSGELFFGEGSRLTVL.

This chain uses TRBV5-6 with TRBJ2-1, with D tentatively TRBD1 (6 bases). CDR1 is SGHDT and CDR2 is YYEEEE in the germline V gene. V shed 0 bases and J shed 10 bases, with 11 bases lying between them. This CDR3 region has 13 residues. The CDR3 nucleotides read TGTGCCAGCAGCTTGGGGGACACATGGGAGCAGTTCTTC. Protein: CASSLGDTWEQFF.

The chain is built from TRBV4-1 and TRBJ2-3; 7 bases map to TRBD2. CDR1 and CDR2 (germline): MGHRA, YSYEKL. The CDR3 sequence is 14 residues long. V shed 6 bases, J shed 1 base, and the junction held 4 bases outside the gene matches. The CDR3, as DNA: TGCGCCAGCAGTCAGCGGGACCGCACAGATACGCAGTATTTT. Translating it yields CASSQRDRTDTQYF.

Details on this clone: Distinct nucleotide sequences in the sample also encode this CDR3. The chain uses TRBV6-5 and TRBJ2-1; possible D gene TRBD1, 6 bases. The CDR3 totals 13 residues. V was clipped by 6 bases and J by 4 bases, with 10 bases between them. Germline V lookup: CDR1 MNHEY, CDR2 SVGAGI. The CDR3 loop is CASSSTGYNEQFF. The CDR3, as DNA: TGTGCCAGCAGCAGCACAGGGTACAATGAGCAGTTCTTC.

The V call is TRBV7-9, the J call TRBJ1-2, with 9 bases fitting TRBD1. V shed 5 bases and J 8 bases; nucleotides not matched to a gene: 12. Per the germline V gene, CDR1 is SEHNR and CDR2 is FQNEAQ (reference sequence). The CDR3 spans 15 residues. The CDR3 DNA reads as TGTGCCAGCAGCGGACGGACAGGGGTTTATCGGGGCTACACCTTC. This translates into CASSGRTGVYRGYTF.

On this clone itself: Other nucleotide sequences in the sample specify the same CDR3. The V call is TRBV11-2, the J call TRBJ2-7; D is perhaps TRBD1 (6 bases). The CDR3 runs to 15 residues. CDR1 SGHAT and CDR2 FQNNGV come from the germline V gene. Trimming took 3 bases from V and 0 from J, leaving 12 bases between them. The CDR3 DNA follows: TGTGCCAGCAGCTTTGGGGGCGGTAGCTCCTACGAGCAGTACTTC. It encodes CASSFGGGSSYEQYF.

The gene calls are TRBV9 and TRBJ2-1; a possible D gene is TRBD1 (5 bases). Germline V gene lookup returns CDR1 SGDLS and CDR2 YYNGEE. V shed 0 bases and J shed 5 bases, with 9 bases lying between them. The CDR3 runs 14 residues. The CDR3 here is CASSVVGQHNEQFF. The CDR3 DNA is TGTGCCAGCAGCGTAGTCGGACAACACAATGAGCAGTTCTTC. The full variable domain, completed using reference TRBV9 and TRBJ2-1, is DSGVTQTPKHLITATGQRVTLRCSPRSGDLSVYWYQQSLDQGLQFLIQYYNGEERAKGNILERFSAQQFPDLHSELNLSSLELGDSALYFCASSVVGQHNEQFFGPGTRLTVL.

This clone was observed once. V usage is TRBV18 and J usage is TRBJ2-7, with 7 bases aligning to TRBD1. Germline V gene data show CDR1 as KGHSH and CDR2 as LQKENI. Trimming at V came to 0 bases and at J to 1 base, leaving 9 bases not matched to a gene. This CDR3 region has 17 residues. CDR3 nucleotides: TGTGCCAGCTCACCACCGACAGGGATCCCATTATCCTACGAGCAGTACTTC. Its translation is CASSPPTGIPLSYEQYF.